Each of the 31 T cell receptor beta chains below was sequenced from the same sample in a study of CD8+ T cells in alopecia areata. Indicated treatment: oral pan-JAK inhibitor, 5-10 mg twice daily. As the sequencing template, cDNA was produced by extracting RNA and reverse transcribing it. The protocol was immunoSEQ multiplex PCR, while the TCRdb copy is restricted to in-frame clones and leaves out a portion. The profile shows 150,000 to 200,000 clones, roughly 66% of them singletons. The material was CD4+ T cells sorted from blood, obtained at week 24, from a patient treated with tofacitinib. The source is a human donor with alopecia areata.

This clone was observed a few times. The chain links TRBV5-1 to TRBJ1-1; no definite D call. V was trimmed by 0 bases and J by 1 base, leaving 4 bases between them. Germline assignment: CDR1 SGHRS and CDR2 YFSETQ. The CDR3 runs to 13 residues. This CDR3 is CASSLAENTEAFF. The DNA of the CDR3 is TGCGCCAGCAGCTTGGCGGAGAACACTGAAGCTTTCTTT.

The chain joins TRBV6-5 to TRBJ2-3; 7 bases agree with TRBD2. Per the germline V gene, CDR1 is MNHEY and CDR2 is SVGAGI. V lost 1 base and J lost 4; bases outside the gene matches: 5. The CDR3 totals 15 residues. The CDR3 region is CASSYWGGTSDTQYF. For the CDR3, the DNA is TGTGCCAGCAGTTACTGGGGGGGGACTTCAGATACGCAGTATTTT.

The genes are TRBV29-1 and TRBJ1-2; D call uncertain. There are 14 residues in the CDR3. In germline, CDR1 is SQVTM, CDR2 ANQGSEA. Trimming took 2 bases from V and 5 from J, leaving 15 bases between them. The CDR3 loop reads CSVEPVGSSYGYTF. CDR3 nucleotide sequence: TGCAGCGTTGAACCGGTAGGCAGTTCGTATGGCTACACCTTC.

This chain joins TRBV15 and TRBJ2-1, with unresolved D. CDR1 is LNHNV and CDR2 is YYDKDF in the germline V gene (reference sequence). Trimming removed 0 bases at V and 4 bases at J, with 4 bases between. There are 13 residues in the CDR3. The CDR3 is CATSREPYNEQFF. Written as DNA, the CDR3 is TGTGCCACCAGCAGAGAGCCGTACAATGAGCAGTTCTTC.

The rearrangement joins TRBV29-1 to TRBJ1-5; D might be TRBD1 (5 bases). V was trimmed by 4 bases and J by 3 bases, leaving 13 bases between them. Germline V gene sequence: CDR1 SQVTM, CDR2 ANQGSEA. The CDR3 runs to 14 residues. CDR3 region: CSVVDSEFNQPQHF. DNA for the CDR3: TGCAGCGTTGTAGACAGCGAATTCAATCAGCCCCAGCATTTT.

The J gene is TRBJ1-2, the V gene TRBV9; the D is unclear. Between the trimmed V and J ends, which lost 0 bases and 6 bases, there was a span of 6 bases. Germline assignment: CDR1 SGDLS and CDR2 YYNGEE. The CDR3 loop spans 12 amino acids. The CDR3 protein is CASSVDSDGYTF. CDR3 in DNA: TGTGCCAGCAGCGTAGATTCAGATGGCTACACCTTC. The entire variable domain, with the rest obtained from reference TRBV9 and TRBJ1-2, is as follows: DSGVTQTPKHLITATGQRVTLRCSPRSGDLSVYWYQQSLDQGLQFLIQYYNGEERAKGNILERFSAQQFPDLHSELNLSSLELGDSALYFCASSVDSDGYTFGSGTRLTVV.

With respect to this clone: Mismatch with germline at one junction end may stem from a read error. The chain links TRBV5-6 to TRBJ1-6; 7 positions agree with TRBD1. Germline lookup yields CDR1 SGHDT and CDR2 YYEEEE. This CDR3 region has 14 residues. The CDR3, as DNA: TGTGCCGGCAGGGACAGCTCCTATAATTCACCCCTCCACTTT. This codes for CAGRDSSYNSPLHF.

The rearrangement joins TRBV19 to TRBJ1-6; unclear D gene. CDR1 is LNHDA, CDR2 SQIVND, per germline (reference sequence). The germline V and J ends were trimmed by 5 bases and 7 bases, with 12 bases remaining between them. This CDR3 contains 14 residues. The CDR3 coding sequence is TGTGCCAGTAGTCACCGGGCACCCAATTCACCCCTCCACTTT. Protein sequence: CASSHRAPNSPLHF.

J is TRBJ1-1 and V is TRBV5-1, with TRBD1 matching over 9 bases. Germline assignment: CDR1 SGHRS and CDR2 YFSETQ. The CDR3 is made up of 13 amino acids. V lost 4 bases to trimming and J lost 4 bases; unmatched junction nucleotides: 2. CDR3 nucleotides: TGCGCCAGCAGCATGACAGGGGGCACTGAAGCTTTCTTT. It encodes CASSMTGGTEAFF.

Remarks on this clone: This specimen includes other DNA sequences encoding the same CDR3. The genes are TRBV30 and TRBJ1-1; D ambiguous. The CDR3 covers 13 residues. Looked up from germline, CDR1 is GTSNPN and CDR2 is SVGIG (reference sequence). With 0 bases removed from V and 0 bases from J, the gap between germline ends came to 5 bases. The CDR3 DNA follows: TGTGCCTGGAGTGTCGGGCTGAACACTGAAGCTTTCTTT. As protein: CAWSVGLNTEAFF.

Here the CDR3 reads CSVDYFKDTQYF. The CDR3 region has the DNA TGCAGCGTTGATTACTTTAAAGATACGCAGTATTTT. The V and J genes are TRBV29-1 and TRBJ2-3; D is ambiguous. The V end lost 3 bases, the J end lost 5 bases, and 9 bases lay between the germline ends. Per the germline V gene, CDR1 is SQVTM and CDR2 is ANQGSEA. This CDR3 contains 12 residues.

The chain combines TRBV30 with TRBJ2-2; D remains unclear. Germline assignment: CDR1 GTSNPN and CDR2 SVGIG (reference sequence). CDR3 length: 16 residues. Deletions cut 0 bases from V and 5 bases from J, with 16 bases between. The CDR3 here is CAWSVLRQFRTGELFF. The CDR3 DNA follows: TGTGCCTGGAGTGTACTTCGACAATTTAGGACCGGGGAGCTGTTTTTT.

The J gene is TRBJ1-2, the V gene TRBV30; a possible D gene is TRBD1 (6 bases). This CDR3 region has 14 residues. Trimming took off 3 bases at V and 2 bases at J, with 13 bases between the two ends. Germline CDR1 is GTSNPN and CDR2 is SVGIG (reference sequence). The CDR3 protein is CAWSGDNLNYGYTF. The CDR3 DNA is TGTGCCTGGAGCGGGGACAACTTAAACTATGGCTACACCTTC.

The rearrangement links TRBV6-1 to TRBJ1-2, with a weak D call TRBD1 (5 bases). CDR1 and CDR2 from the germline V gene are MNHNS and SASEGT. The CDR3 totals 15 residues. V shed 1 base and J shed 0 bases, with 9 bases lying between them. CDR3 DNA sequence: TGTGCCAGCAGTGAAGGATGGGGGGCTAACTATGGCTACACCTTC. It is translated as CASSEGWGANYGYTF.

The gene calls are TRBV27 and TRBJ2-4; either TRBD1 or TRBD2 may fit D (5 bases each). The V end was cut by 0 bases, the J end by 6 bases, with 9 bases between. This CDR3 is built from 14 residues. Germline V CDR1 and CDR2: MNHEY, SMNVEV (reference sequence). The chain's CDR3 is CASSLSPGRNIQYF. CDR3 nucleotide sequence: TGTGCCAGCAGTTTATCCCCAGGGAGAAACATTCAGTACTTC.

CDR3 DNA: TGTGCCAGCAGCTCGGGGGACGAGACCCAGTACTTC. Translated: CASSSGDETQYF. V gene TRBV7-6 combines with J gene TRBJ2-5; D might be TRBD2 (6 bases). CDR3 length: 12 residues. Germline loops: CDR1 SGHVS, CDR2 FNYEAQ. V shed 4 bases and J shed 5 bases, with 8 bases lying between them.

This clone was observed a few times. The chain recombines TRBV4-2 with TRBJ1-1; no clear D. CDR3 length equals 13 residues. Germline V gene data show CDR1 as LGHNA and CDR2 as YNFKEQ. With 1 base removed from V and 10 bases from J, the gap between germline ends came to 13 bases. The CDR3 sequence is CASSQGSEGIAFF. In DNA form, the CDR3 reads TGTGCCAGCAGCCAAGGCTCGGAGGGAATAGCTTTCTTT.

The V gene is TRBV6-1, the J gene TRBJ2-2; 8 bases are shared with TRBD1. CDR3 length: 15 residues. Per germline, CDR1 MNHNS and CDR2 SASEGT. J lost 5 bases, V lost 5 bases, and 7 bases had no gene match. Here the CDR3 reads CASSIDRGRTGELFF. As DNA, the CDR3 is TGTGCCAGCAGTATCGACAGGGGAAGGACCGGGGAGCTGTTTTTT.

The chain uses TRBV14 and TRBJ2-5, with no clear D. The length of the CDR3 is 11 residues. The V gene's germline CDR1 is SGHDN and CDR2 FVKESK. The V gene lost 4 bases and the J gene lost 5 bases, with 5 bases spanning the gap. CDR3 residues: CASSRSETQYF. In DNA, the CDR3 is TGTGCCAGCAGCCGGAGTGAGACCCAGTACTTC.

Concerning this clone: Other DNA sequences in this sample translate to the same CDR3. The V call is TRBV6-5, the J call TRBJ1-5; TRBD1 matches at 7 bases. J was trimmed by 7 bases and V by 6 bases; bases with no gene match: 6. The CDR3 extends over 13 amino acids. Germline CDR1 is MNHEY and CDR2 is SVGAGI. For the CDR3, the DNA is TGTGCCAGCAGCCCAGACAGGGTGCAGCCCCAGCATTTT. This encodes CASSPDRVQPQHF.

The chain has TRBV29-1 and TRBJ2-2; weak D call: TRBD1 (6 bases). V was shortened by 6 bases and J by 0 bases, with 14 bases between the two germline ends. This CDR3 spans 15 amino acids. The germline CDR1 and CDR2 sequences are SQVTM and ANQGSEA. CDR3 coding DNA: TGCAGCGTAGCCCTGGGGGCCTCGAACACCGGGGAGCTGTTTTTT. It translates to CSVALGASNTGELFF.

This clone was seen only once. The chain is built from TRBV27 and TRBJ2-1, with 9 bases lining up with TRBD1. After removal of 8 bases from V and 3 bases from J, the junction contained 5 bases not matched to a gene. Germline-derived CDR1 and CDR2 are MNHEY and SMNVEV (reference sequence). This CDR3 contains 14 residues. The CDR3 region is CASRGQGYYNEQFF. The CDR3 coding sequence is TGTGCCAGCCGCGGACAGGGGTACTACAATGAGCAGTTCTTC.

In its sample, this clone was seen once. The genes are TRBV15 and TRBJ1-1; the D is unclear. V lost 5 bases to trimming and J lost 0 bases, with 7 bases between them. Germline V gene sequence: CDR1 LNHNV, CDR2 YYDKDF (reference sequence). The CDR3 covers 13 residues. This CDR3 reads CATSSHLNTEAFF. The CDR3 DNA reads TGTGCCACCAGCTCCCACCTGAACACTGAAGCTTTCTTT.

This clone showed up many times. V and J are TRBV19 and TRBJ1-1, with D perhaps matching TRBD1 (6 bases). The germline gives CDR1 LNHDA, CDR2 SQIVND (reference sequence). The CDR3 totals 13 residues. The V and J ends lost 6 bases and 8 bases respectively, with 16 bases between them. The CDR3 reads CASRLVGQNEAFF. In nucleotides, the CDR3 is TGTGCCAGTAGGCTAGTCGGACAGAACGAAGCTTTCTTT.

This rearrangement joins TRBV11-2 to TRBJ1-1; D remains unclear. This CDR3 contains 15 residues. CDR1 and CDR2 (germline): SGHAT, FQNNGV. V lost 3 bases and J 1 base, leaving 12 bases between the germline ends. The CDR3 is CASSFTLQANTEAFF. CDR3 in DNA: TGTGCCAGCAGCTTTACTCTCCAGGCGAACACTGAAGCTTTCTTT.

Here the CDR3 DNA reads TGTGCCAGCAGCGACACGGGCAGTCGGGGGGGCACTGAAGCTTTCTTT. This encodes CASSDTGSRGGTEAFF. This rearrangement joins TRBV9 to TRBJ1-1, with D tentatively TRBD1 (5 bases). V was shortened by 3 bases and J by 4 bases, with 19 bases between the two germline ends. CDR3 size: 16 residues. CDR1 is SGDLS, CDR2 YYNGEE, per germline. The whole variable domain, remainder taken from reference TRBV9 and TRBJ1-1, is DSGVTQTPKHLITATGQRVTLRCSPRSGDLSVYWYQQSLDQGLQFLIQYYNGEERAKGNILERFSAQQFPDLHSELNLSSLELGDSALYFCASSDTGSRGGTEAFFGQGTRLTVV.

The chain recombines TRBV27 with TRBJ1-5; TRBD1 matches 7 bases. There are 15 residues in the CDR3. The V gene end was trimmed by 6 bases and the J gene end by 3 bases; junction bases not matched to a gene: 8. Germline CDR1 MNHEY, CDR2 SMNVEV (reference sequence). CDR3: CASSLEQGFNQPQHF. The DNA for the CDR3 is TGTGCCAGCAGCTTAGAACAGGGGTTCAATCAGCCCCAGCATTTT.

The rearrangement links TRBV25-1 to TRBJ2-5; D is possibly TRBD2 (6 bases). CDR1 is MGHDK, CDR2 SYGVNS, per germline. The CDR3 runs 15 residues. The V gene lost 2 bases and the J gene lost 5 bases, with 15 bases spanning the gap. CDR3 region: CASSEGGGPGETQYF. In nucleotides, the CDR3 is TGTGCCAGCAGTGAAGGGGGAGGCCCTGGGGAGACCCAGTACTTC.

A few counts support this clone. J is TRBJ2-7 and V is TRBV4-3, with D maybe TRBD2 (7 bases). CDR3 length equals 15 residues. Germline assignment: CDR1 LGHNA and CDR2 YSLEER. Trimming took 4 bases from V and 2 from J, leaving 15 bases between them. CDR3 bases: TGCGCCAGCAGCCGCCTCCTCGGGGGGCCCTACGAGCAGTACTTC. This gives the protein CASSRLLGGPYEQYF.

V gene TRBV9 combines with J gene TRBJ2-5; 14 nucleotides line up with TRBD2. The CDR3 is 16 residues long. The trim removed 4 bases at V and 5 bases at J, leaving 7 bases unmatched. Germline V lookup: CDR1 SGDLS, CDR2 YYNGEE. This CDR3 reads CASSSRLAGGLETQYF. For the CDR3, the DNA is TGTGCCAGCAGCAGCCGACTAGCGGGGGGGCTGGAGACCCAGTACTTC. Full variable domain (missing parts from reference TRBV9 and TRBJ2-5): DSGVTQTPKHLITATGQRVTLRCSPRSGDLSVYWYQQSLDQGLQFLIQYYNGEERAKGNILERFSAQQFPDLHSELNLSSLELGDSALYFCASSSRLAGGLETQYFGPGTRLLVL.

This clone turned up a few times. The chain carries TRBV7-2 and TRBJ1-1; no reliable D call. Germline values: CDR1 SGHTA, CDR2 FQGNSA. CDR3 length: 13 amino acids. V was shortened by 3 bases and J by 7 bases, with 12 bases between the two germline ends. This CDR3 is CASSFWQTNEAFF. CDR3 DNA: TGTGCCAGCAGCTTTTGGCAGACTAATGAAGCTTTCTTT.